One and the same sample provided the 22 T cell receptor beta chains below, sequenced in a study of blood T cells in healthy people across ages. With a J-beta primer mix and a sample-barcoded 5' primer, a second PCR ran 7 to 11 cycles. MiXCR was run by TCRdb on the 5' RACE reads, yielding one entry per CDR3 protein. The sample includes some 640,000 distinct CDR3 sequences, about 30% of them seen just once. What was sequenced was blood. These receptors were taken from a woman at least 80 years old in good health.

This chain links TRBV20-1 with TRBJ2-1; D possibly corresponds to TRBD1 (6 bases). The germline gives CDR1 DFQATT, CDR2 SNEGSKA (reference sequence). With 6 bases removed from V and 2 bases from J, the gap between germline ends came to 20 bases. The CDR3 covers 16 residues. In nucleotides, the CDR3 is TGCAGTGCCCGAGAGAGCAGACAGGTCACCTACAATGAGCAGTTCTTC. As protein: CSARESRQVTYNEQFF.

The rearrangement links TRBV12-3 or TRBV12-4 to TRBJ1-6, with no clear D. Trimming shortened V by 3 bases and J by 0 bases, and 6 bases separated the two germline ends. The CDR3 length is 15 residues. CDR3 bases: TGTGCCAGCAGTTTTGTTAGCTCCTATAATTCACCCCTCCACTTT. It translates to CASSFVSSYNSPLHF.

This clonotype has at least ten counts. The chain combines TRBV28 with TRBJ2-3, with no clear D. Trimming took 2 bases from V and 2 from J, leaving 11 bases between them. Germline V gives CDR1 MDHEN, CDR2 SYDVKM. This CDR3 spans 15 amino acids. CDR3 residues: CASSLNGQFTDTQYF. CDR3 coding DNA: TGTGCCAGCAGTTTAAATGGGCAGTTCACAGATACGCAGTATTTT.

Turning to this clonotype: A much larger clone lies one base from this, so it may be a read error. V usage is TRBV6-1 and J usage is TRBJ2-7, with D tentatively TRBD2 (5 bases). This CDR3 region has 13 residues. The ends were cut back, 0 bases at V and 8 bases at J, with 11 bases in the middle. The germline CDR1 and CDR2 sequences are MNHNS and SASEGT. CDR3 bases: TGTGCCAGCAGTGAAGCTCAGAGGGTCAAGCAGTACTTC. Translated, it gives CASSEAQRVKQYF.

This clonotype was detected ten times or more. V and J are TRBV5-1 and TRBJ2-7; 10 bases line up with TRBD1. The CDR3 length is 17 residues. V gave up 0 bases and J gave up 4 bases; unmatched junction bases: 10. Germline V lookup: CDR1 SGHRS, CDR2 YFSETQ. The CDR3, as DNA: TGCGCCAGCAGCTTGGTCTCGGGACAGGGGATCTGGTACGAGCAGTACTTC. It is translated as CASSLVSGQGIWYEQYF.

Notes on this clonotype: A much larger clone differs from this one at a single base, so this may be a read error. The chain recombines TRBV9 with TRBJ2-7, with 8 bases lining up with TRBD1. This CDR3 is 16 amino acids long. Trimming removed 5 bases from V and 3 bases from J; junction bases left unmatched: 13. Germline V gene sequence: CDR1 SGDLS, CDR2 YYNGEE. In DNA form, the CDR3 reads TGTGCCAGCAGTCCCGGGACAGGCACTGGCGGCTACGAGCAGTACTTC. Amino acids: CASSPGTGTGGYEQYF.

A note on this clonotype: A much larger clone lies a single base off, so this may be a read error. The CDR3 loop is CASSSKGWTGPTLVKNIQYF. The DNA for the CDR3 is TGTGCCAGCAGCTCCAAAGGCTGGACAGGGCCAACCTTAGTCAAAAACATTCAGTACTTC. This chain joins TRBV7-8 and TRBJ2-4; TRBD1 matches 8 bases. The ends lost 4 bases at V and 3 bases at J; junction bases unmatched: 20. The CDR3 extends over 20 amino acids. The germline V gene encodes CDR1 SGHVS and CDR2 FQNEAQ.

Many counts were recorded for this clonotype. CDR3 sequence reads: CASSLTGGAHERQYF. The CDR3 region has the DNA TGCGCCAGCAGCTTGACTGGAGGGGCGCACGAGCGGCAGTACTTC. V usage is TRBV5-1 and J usage is TRBJ2-7; D is perhaps TRBD2 (6 bases). Trimming left V 1 base short and J 9 bases short, with 20 bases between. The CDR3 contains 15 residues. The germline CDR1 and CDR2 sequences are SGHRS and YFSETQ.

Remarks on this clonotype: It may be a read error: a sequence one base away is much more abundant. The chain recombines TRBV12-3 or TRBV12-4 with TRBJ2-7; TRBD2 matches at 13 bases. The CDR3 totals 14 residues. Losses at the gene ends were 5 bases for V and 6 bases for J; bases not matched to a gene: 4. This CDR3 is CASSSGTSGVEQYF. The CDR3 bases are TGTGCCAGCAGTAGCGGGACTAGCGGGGTCGAGCAGTACTTC.

Ten or more counts support this clonotype. This chain connects TRBV29-1 to TRBJ2-3, with D possibly matching TRBD2 (6 bases). V was trimmed by 3 bases and J by 11 bases, leaving 21 bases between them. This CDR3 comprises 14 residues. Germline V CDR1 and CDR2: SQVTM, ANQGSEA. The CDR3 sequence is CSVDLTAGKSGQYF. The CDR3 DNA follows: TGCAGCGTTGACCTTACCGCGGGGAAGTCAGGGCAGTATTTT.

This rearrangement joins TRBV6-6 to TRBJ1-1; D remains unclear. This CDR3 is built from 12 residues. Germline CDR1 reads MNHNY; CDR2 reads SVGAGI (reference sequence). V was shortened by 2 bases and J by 6 bases, with 7 bases between the two germline ends. The CDR3 bases are TGTGCCAGCAGTTACGCAGTGGCTGAAGCTTTCTTT. It codes for CASSYAVAEAFF.

This chain uses TRBV5-1 with TRBJ1-1, with D unclear. With 0 bases removed from V and 3 bases from J, the gap between germline ends came to 12 bases. The germline gives CDR1 SGHRS, CDR2 YFSETQ. This CDR3 is built from 15 residues. CDR3 coding DNA: TGCGCCAGCAGCTTGGATTCCGTTGGATACACTGAAGCTTTCTTT. Translating it yields CASSLDSVGYTEAFF.

This clonotype was found once. This rearrangement joins TRBV6-5 to TRBJ1-1; 9 nucleotides match TRBD1. Trimming cost V 5 bases and J 0 bases; bases outside gene matches: 4. The CDR3 contains 15 residues. Per germline, CDR1 MNHEY and CDR2 SVGAGI. CDR3 sequence reads: CASSDRGGMNTEAFF. DNA of the CDR3: TGTGCCAGCAGTGACAGGGGGGGTATGAACACTGAAGCTTTCTTT.

The V call is TRBV9, the J call TRBJ2-1, with TRBD2 identical over 11 bases. CDR1 SGDLS and CDR2 YYNGEE come from the germline V gene. This CDR3 region has 21 residues. The trim removed 0 bases at V and 8 bases at J, leaving 22 bases unmatched. The DNA of the CDR3 is TGTGCCAGCAGCGTAGCCGGAATCGGGGGTAGCGGGGGGGCTTCTGGGGATGAGCAGTTCTTC. Translation gives CASSVAGIGGSGGASGDEQFF.

The chain recombines TRBV9 with TRBJ2-7; 13 bases line up with TRBD2. The tail of the sequence fits TRBJ2-5 better, so the J call may be wrong. This CDR3 contains 15 residues. Germline CDR1 and CDR2: SGDLS and YYNGEE. CDR3 residues: CASSDGTSGVETQYF. DNA of the CDR3: TGTGCCAGCAGCGATGGGACTAGCGGGGTAGAGACCCAGTACTTC.

Worth noting for this clonotype: This may be a read error, as it is one base from a much larger clone. This chain uses TRBV5-6 with TRBJ2-3; weak D call: TRBD2 (5 bases). Germline CDR1 reads SGHDT; CDR2 reads YYEEEE. The CDR3 runs 15 residues. DNA for the CDR3: TGTGCCAGCAGCTTGTCACGGGGTACCGCAGATACGCGGTATTTT. Protein sequence: CASSLSRGTADTRYF.

Concerning this clonotype: With a much larger clone just one base away, this may be a read error. The chain combines TRBV12-5 with TRBJ1-5, with D maybe TRBD1 (5 bases). This CDR3 region has 16 residues. V lost 4 bases, J lost 0 bases, and 13 bases lay in between. CDR1 is LGHNT and CDR2 is FRNRAP in the germline V gene. CDR3 sequence reads: CASGSSCGGSNQPQHF. CDR3 DNA sequence: TGTGCTAGTGGTTCGTCATGCGGGGGTAGCAATCAGCCCCAGCATTTT.

Regarding this clonotype: A much larger clone lies a single base off, so this may be a read error. This CDR3 is CTSSYSGVHEQYF. The CDR3, as DNA: TGTACCAGCAGTTACTCGGGGGTACACGAGCAGTACTTC. The genes are TRBV6-2 or TRBV6-3 and TRBJ2-5; TRBD2 is a possible D gene (6 bases). The DNA end is a closer match to TRBJ2-7, so the J assignment may be wrong. CDR3 length equals 13 residues. The germline CDR1 and CDR2 sequences are MNHEY and SVGEGT.

This clonotype was detected ten times or more. V gene TRBV12-3 or TRBV12-4 combines with J gene TRBJ1-5; no clear D gene. The CDR3 extends over 15 amino acids. With 1 base removed from V and 7 bases from J, the gap between germline ends came to 14 bases. CDR3 region: CASSLDGKEGQPQHF. For the CDR3, the DNA is TGTGCCAGCAGTTTAGACGGGAAAGAAGGGCAGCCCCAGCATTTT.

The chain is built from TRBV5-1 and TRBJ2-6, with a weak D call TRBD1 (5 bases). The CDR3 extends over 17 amino acids. Germline V CDR1 and CDR2: SGHRS, YFSETQ. Trimming removed 0 bases at V and 0 bases at J, with 10 bases between. CDR3 amino acids: CASSLGDSYSGANVLTF. The CDR3 DNA follows: TGCGCCAGCAGCTTGGGTGACAGCTACTCTGGGGCCAACGTCCTGACTTTC.

The chain links TRBV11-1 to TRBJ2-3; TRBD2 agrees at 14 bases. After removal of 5 bases from V and 7 bases from J, the junction contained 8 bases not matched to a gene. The CDR3 sequence is 16 residues long. Germline V lookup: CDR1 SGHAT, CDR2 FQDESV (reference sequence). As DNA, the CDR3 is TGTGCCAGCAGCCCGGGGACTAGCGGGGGTCGAAATACGCAGTATTTT. Its translation is CASSPGTSGGRNTQYF.

The chain joins TRBV2 to TRBJ1-1; no clear D gene. CDR3 size: 11 residues. V lost 4 bases to trimming and J lost 3 bases, with 3 bases between them. Germline CDR1 is SNHLY and CDR2 is FYNNEI. CDR3 nucleotide sequence: TGTGCCAGCAGTGTACACACTGAAGCTTTCTTT. Translation: CASSVHTEAFF.